What follows are 9 T cell receptor beta chains derived from one specimen sequenced in a study of identical twins. Each CDR3 protein gets one entry after TCRdb re-called the 5' RACE reads with MiXCR. The data hold 450,000 or so distinct CDR3 sequences, with 24% observed a single time. The data were also submitted as part of a second study, on T cells expressing NK-cell markers.

Sequences were obtained from CD4+ T cells sorted from blood. Receptors originate from a woman younger than 30 in good health.

V gene TRBV5-1 combines with J gene TRBJ2-6, with 10 bases that match TRBD1. The CDR3 extends over 18 amino acids. The J segment lost 0 bases and the V segment lost 3 bases, leaving 6 bases of the junction unmatched. Germline assignment: CDR1 SGHRS and CDR2 YFSETQ. Written as DNA, the CDR3 is TGCGCCAGCAGCTCAGGGGGACAGGGGTACTCTGGGGCCAACGTCCTGACTTTC. Its protein product is CASSSGGQGYSGANVLTF. The full variable domain, in which reference TRBV5-1 and TRBJ2-6 provide the parts outside the CDR3, is KAGVTQTPRYLIKTRGQQVTLSCSPISGHRSVSWYQQTPGQGLQFLFEYFSETQRNKGNFPGRFSGRQFSNSRSEMNVSTLELGDSALYLCASSSGGQGYSGANVLTFGAGSRLTVL.

The V gene is TRBV5-1, the J gene TRBJ1-4, with D tentatively TRBD1 (5 bases). The CDR3 sequence is 16 residues long. Germline CDR1 SGHRS, CDR2 YFSETQ. V lost 5 bases, J lost 0 bases, and 14 bases lay in between. DNA of the CDR3: TGCGCCAGCAGACTGGACGGACACGCAACTAATGAAAAACTGTTTTTT. This translates into CASRLDGHATNEKLFF.

The CDR3 DNA reads as TGTGCCAGCAGCTTAGGCTTGCGGGAGGCAGATACGCAGTATTTT. Amino acid sequence: CASSLGLREADTQYF. The chain joins TRBV11-3 to TRBJ2-3; 8 nucleotides agree with TRBD2. Germline V lookup: CDR1 SGHNT, CDR2 YENEEA. This CDR3 spans 15 amino acids. Germline trimming cut 1 base from V and 4 bases from J; bases unmatched to any gene: 4.

The DNA of the CDR3 is TGTGCCAGCAGGACGGGGACAACTCTTTATGGCTACACCTTC. This codes for CASRTGTTLYGYTF. The chain couples TRBV7-2 to TRBJ1-2; D might be TRBD1 (6 bases). The CDR3 is 14 amino acids. Germline V gene data show CDR1 as SGHTA and CDR2 as FQGNSA. The V end was cut by 6 bases, the J end by 5 bases, with 16 bases between.

The J gene is TRBJ2-7, the V gene TRBV20-1, with TRBD1 matching 9 bases. The J segment lost 2 bases and the V segment lost 4 bases, leaving 6 bases of the junction unmatched. The CDR3 is 14 residues long. CDR1 and CDR2 from the germline V gene are DFQATT and SNEGSKA (reference sequence). The CDR3 coding sequence is TGCAGTGCTAAGGGACAGGGAATTGCCTACGAGCAGTACTTC. As protein: CSAKGQGIAYEQYF.

There are a few counts of this clonotype. The chain links TRBV4-2 to TRBJ2-3; 8 nucleotides match TRBD1. V lost 4 bases, J lost 2 bases, and 5 bases stayed unmatched. The CDR3 is 15 amino acids. In germline, CDR1 is LGHNA, CDR2 YNFKEQ. Written as DNA, the CDR3 is TGTGCCAGCAGCCTAGGACAGGGAATCACAGATACGCAGTATTTT. Encoded protein: CASSLGQGITDTQYF.

This chain uses TRBV12-3 or TRBV12-4 with TRBJ1-2, with a possible D match to TRBD1 (5 bases). The CDR3 totals 13 residues. Deletions cut 2 bases from V and 4 bases from J, with 8 bases between. The CDR3 coding sequence is TGTGCCAGCAGTTTACGGGGACCCTATGGCTACACCTTC. It codes for CASSLRGPYGYTF.

The chain employs TRBV20-1 and TRBJ1-1; D possibly corresponds to TRBD1 (5 bases). V was trimmed by 4 bases and J by 7 bases, leaving 13 bases between them. There are 12 residues in the CDR3. Germline CDR1 is DFQATT and CDR2 is SNEGSKA (reference sequence). As DNA, the CDR3 is TGCAGTGCTACGCCACAGACAGTTGAAGCTTTCTTT. Translated, it gives CSATPQTVEAFF.

This clonotype has more than one count but fewer than ten. This rearrangement joins TRBV12-3 or TRBV12-4 to TRBJ2-3, with a possible D match to TRBD2 (6 bases). V lost 5 bases to trimming and J lost 2 bases, with 17 bases between them. CDR3 length: 16 residues. For the CDR3, the DNA is TGTGCCAGCAGTCCTCAGGGTAGCGGATACACAGATACGCAGTATTTT. This encodes CASSPQGSGYTDTQYF.